This T cell receptor beta chain came from a study of cytomegalovirus exposure and HLA in healthy donors. PCR used 60 Vbeta primers and 13 Jbeta primers. The protocol was immunoSEQ multiplex PCR, while the TCRdb copy is restricted to in-frame clones and leaves out a portion. The repertoire table contains under 100,000 clones. Points from the study as a whole: In an earlier analysis, about 87% or about 30%: the productive usage of most TCR beta V segments.

The V gene's germline CDR1 is MNHEY and CDR2 SVGAGI. Trimming shortened V by 5 bases and J by 5 bases, and 10 bases separated the two germline ends. The CDR3 totals 13 residues. Turning to this clone: The antigen is undetermined.

The chain combines TRBV6-5 with TRBJ2-1; D remains unclear. Sequencing was performed on PBMCs. This receptor was identified in a woman younger than 45 in good health and CMV-seronegative. CDR3 protein: CASSMMSNNEQFF. Here the CDR3 DNA reads TGTGCCAGCAGTATGATGTCTAACAATGAGCAGTTCTTC.